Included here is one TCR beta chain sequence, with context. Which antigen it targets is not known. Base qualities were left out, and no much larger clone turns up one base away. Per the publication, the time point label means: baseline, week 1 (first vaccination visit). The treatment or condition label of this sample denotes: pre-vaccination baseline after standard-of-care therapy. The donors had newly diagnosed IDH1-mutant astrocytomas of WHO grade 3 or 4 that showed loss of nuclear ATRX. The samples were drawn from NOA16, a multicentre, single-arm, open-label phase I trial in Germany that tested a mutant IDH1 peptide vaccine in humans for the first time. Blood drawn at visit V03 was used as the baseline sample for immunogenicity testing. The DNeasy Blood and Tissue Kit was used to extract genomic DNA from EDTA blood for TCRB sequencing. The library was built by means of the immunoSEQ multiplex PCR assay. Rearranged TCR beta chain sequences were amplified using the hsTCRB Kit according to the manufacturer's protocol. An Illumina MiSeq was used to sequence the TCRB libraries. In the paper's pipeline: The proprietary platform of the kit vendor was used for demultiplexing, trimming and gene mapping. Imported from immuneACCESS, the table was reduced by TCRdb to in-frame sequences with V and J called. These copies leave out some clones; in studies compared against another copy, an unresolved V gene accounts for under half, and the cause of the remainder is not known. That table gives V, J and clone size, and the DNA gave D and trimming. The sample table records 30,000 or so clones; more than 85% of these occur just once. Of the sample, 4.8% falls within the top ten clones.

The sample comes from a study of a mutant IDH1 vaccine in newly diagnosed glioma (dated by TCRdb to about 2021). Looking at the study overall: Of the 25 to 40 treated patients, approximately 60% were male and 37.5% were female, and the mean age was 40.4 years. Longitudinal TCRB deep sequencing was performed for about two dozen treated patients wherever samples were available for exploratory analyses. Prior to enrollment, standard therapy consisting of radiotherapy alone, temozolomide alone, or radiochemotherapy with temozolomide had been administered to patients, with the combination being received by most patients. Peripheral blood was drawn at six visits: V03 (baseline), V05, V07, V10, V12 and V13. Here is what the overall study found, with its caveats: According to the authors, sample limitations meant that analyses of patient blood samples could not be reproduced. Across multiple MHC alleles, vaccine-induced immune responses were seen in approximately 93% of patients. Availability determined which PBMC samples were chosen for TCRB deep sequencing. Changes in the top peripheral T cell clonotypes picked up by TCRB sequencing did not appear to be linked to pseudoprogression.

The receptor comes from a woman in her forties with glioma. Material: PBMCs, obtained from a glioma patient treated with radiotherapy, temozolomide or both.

The nucleotide sequence reads TGCGCCAGCAGCCACGACCCAGGGTCACTCAATCAGCCCCAGCATTTT. Its protein is CASSHDPGSLNQPQHF. Here the chain combines TRBV4-1 and TRBJ1-5; the D region possibly corresponds to TRBD1 (5 bases align). V loses 3 bases of germline sequence and J loses 3 bases, and the interval between the two ends is 15 bases. The germline V gene provides CDR1 MGHRA and CDR2 YSYEKL. The CDR3 has 16 amino acids, counting the end cysteine and phenylalanine. The retained sequence is limited to the CDR3, 48 bases, with the frame set at the first base.